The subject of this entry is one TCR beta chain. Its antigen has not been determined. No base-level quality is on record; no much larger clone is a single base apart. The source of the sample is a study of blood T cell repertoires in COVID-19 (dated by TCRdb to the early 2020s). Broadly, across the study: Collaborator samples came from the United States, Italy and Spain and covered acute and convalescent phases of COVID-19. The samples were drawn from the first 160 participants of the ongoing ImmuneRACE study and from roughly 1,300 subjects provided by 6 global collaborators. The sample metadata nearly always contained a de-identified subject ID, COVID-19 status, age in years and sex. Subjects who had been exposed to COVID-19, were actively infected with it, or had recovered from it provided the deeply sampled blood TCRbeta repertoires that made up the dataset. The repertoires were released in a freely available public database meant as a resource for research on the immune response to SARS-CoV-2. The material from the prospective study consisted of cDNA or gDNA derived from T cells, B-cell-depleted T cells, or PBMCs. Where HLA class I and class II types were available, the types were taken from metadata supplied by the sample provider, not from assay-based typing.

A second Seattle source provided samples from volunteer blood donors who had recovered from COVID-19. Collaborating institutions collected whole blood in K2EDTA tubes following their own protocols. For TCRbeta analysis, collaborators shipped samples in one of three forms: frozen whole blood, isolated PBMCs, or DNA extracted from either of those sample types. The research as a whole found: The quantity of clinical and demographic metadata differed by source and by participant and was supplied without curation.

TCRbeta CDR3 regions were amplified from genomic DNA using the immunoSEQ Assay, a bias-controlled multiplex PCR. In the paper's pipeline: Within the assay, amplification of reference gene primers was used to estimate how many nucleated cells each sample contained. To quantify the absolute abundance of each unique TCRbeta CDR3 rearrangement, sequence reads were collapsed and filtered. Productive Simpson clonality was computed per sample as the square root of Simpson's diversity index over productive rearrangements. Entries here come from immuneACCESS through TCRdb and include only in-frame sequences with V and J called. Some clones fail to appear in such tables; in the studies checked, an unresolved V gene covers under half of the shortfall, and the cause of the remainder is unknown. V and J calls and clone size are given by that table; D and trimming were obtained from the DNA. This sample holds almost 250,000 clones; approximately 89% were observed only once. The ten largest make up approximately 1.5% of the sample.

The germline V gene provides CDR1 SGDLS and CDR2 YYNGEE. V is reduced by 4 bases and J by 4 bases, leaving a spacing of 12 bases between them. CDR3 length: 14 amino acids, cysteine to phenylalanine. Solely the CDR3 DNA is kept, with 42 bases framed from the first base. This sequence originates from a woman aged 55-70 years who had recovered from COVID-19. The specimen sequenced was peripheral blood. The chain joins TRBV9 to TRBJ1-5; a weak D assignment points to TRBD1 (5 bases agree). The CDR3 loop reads CASSPRQGNQPQHF. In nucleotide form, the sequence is TGTGCCAGCAGCCCACGTCAGGGTAATCAGCCCCAGCATTTT.